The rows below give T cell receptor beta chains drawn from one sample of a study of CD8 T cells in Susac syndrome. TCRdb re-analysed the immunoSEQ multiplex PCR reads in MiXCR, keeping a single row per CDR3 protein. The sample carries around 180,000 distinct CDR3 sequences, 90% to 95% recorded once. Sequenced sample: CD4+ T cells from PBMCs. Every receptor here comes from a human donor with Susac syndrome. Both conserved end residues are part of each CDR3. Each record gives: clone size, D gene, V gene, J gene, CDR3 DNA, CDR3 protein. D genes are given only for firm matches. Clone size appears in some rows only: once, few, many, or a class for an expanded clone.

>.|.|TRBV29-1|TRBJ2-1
TGCAGCGTCCTCGGACTGAACCCCTACAATGAGCAGTTCTTC
CSVLGLNPYNEQFF
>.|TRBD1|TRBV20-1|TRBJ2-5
TGCAGTGCTCCGACCCGGACAGGGGTGATGAGAGAGACCCAGTACTTC
CSAPTRTGVMRETQYF
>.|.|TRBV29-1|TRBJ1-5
TGCAGCGTACGGGACAGCAATCAGCCCCAGCATTTT
CSVRDSNQPQHF
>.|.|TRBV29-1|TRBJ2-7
TGCAGCGTTGAAGAGGTAGGGAGATACGAGCAGTACTTC
CSVEEVGRYEQYF
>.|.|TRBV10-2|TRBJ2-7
TGCGCCACCGAAGACCGCTACGAGCAGTACTTC
CATEDRYEQYF
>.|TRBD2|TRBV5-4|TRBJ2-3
TGTGCCAGCAGCCCTAGCGGGGGACTCACAGATACGCAGTATTTT
CASSPSGGLTDTQYF
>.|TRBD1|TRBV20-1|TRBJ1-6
TGCAGTGCTAGGAGACAGGGAGGAGAGTATTCACCCCTCCACTTT
CSARRQGGEYSPLHF
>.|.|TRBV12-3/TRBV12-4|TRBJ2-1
TGTGCCAGCAGTTCTCTGGGGGTATCCTACAATGAGCAGTTCTTC
CASSSLGVSYNEQFF
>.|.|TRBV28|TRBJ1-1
TGTGCCAGCAGTTCCCCGGGGCGGTACGAAGCTTTCTTT
CASSSPGRYEAFF
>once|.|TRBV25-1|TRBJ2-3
TGTGCCAGCAGTGCATCTCTAGCCCCTAGCACAGATACGCAGTATTTT
CASSASLAPSTDTQYF
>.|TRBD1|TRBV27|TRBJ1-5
TGTGCCAGCAGTTTATTTTGGCCGGGACAGGGTAAGAATCAGCCCCAGCATTTT
CASSLFWPGQGKNQPQHF
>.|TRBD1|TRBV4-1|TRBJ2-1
TGCGCCAGCAGCCAACCCGACAGGGGATTATACAATGAGCAGTTCTTC
CASSQPDRGLYNEQFF
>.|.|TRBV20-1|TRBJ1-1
TGCAGTGCTTTCCGGGGGAACACTGAAGCTTTCTTT
CSAFRGNTEAFF
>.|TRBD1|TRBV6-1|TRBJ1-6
TGTGCCAGCAGCGGACAGGGGAATTCACCCCTCCACTTT
CASSGQGNSPLHF
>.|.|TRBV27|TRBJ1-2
TGTGCCAGCAGTTTCCTCGACACCCGGTATGGCTACACCTTC
CASSFLDTRYGYTF
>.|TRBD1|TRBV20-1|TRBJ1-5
TGCAGTGCTCAAAGACAGGGGCTCAATCAGCCCCAGCATTTT
CSAQRQGLNQPQHF
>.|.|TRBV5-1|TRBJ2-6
TGCGCCAGCAGCTTGGGGGGGAGCTCTGGGGCCAACGTCCTGACTTTC
CASSLGGSSGANVLTF
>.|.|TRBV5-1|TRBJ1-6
TGCGCCAGCAGCGACAACGATTCACCCCTCCACTTT
CASSDNDSPLHF
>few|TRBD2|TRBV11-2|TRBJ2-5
TGTGCCAGCAGCCCCGGGGGGGCGGAGACCCAGTACTTC
CASSPGGAETQYF
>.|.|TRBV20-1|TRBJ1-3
TGCAGTGCTGGAAGGGTGGACGGAAACACCATATATTTT
CSAGRVDGNTIYF
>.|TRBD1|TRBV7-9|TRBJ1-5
TGTGCCAGCAGAAAGGACAGGCTCGGGCCCCAGCATTTT
CASRKDRLGPQHF
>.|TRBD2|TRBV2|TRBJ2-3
TGTGCCAGCAATCGAGCGGGGGAGGCAGATACGCAGTATTTT
CASNRAGEADTQYF
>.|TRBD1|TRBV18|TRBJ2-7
TGTGCCAGCTCAAAGGACAGGGTGGGTTCCTACGAGCAGTACTTC
CASSKDRVGSYEQYF
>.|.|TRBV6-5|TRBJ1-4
TGTGCCAGCAGCGATACGGACGGCAATGAAAAACTGTTTTTT
CASSDTDGNEKLFF
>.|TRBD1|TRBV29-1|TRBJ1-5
TGCAGCGCTCGGACAGGCCATCAGCCCCAGCATTTT
CSARTGHQPQHF
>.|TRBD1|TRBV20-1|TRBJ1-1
TGCAGTGCTCTGGACAGGGTGGCTGAAGCTTTCTTT
CSALDRVAEAFF
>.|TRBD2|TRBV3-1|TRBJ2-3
TGTGCCAGCAGCGATGGTAGCGGGGGGGCGGCAGATACGCAGTATTTT
CASSDGSGGAADTQYF
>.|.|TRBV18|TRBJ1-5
TGTGCCAGCTCACCGGGGAGCAATCAGCCCCAGCATTTT
CASSPGSNQPQHF
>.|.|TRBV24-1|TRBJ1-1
TGTGCCACCAGCAGACATTTACCGAACACTGAAGCTTTCTTT
CATSRHLPNTEAFF
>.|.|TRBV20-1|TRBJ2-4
TGCAGTGCCACTTATACAGGGATCGTCAAAAACATTCAGTACTTC
CSATYTGIVKNIQYF
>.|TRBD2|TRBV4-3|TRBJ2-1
TGCGCCAGCAGCCGGAGCGGGGGAGGGACCTACAATGAGCAGTTCTTC
CASSRSGGGTYNEQFF
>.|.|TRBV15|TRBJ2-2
TGTGCCACCAGCAGAGGCGAGCGGACCGGGGAGCTGTTTTTT
CATSRGERTGELFF
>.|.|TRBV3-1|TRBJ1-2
TGTGCCAGCAGCCAAGATCCGACAGCCCGCGCGAGCTACACCTTC
CASSQDPTARASYTF
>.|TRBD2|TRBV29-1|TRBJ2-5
TGCAGCGTCCGAAAACAGGAACTAGCGCCAGAGACCCAGTACTTC
CSVRKQELAPETQYF
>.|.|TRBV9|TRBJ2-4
TGTGCCAGCAGCGTAGACCACATTCAGTACTTC
CASSVDHIQYF
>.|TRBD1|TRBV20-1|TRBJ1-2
TGCAGTGCTAGTCTAGGACAGGGGGCGTCCGGCTACACCTTC
CSASLGQGASGYTF
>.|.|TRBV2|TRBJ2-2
TGTGCCAGCAGTGTTAGCGTGCTGAGCGCCGGGGAGCTGTTTTTT
CASSVSVLSAGELFF
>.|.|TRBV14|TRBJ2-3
TGTGCCAGCAGCCCCGGGGTAGCTCTCACAGATACGCAGTATTTT
CASSPGVALTDTQYF
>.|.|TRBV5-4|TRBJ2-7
TGTGCCAGCAGCTTTGGGTTGGGCGGGGCTTCTTCGTACGAGCAGTACTTC
CASSFGLGGASSYEQYF
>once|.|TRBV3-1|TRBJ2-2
TGTGCCAGCAGCCAAGATTGCCCTCCGTGCCCTCGAACCAGGGAGCTGTTTTTT
CASSQDCPPCPRTRELFF
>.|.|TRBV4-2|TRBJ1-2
TGTGCCAGCAGCCAAGATCCGAGAGGGACCTATGGCTACACCTTC
CASSQDPRGTYGYTF
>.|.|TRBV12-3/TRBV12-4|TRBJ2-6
TGTGCCAGCAGTGCCAGGGGTGGGGCCAACGTCCTGACTTTC
CASSARGGANVLTF
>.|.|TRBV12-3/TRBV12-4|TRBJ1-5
TGTGCCAGCAGTTTAGGTAGTGATCAGCCCCAGCATTTT
CASSLGSDQPQHF
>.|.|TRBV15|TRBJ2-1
TGTGCCACCAGCAGAGGGGCAGGCGCTCGAACTAACAATGAGCAGTTCTTC
CATSRGAGARTNNEQFF
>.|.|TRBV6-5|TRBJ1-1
TGTGCCAGCAGCGGGACGATGAACACTGAAGCTTTCTTT
CASSGTMNTEAFF
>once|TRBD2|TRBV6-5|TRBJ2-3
TGTGCCAGCGGTGTGACACGGGGAGGGGCGGATACGCAGTATTTT
CASGVTRGGADTQYF